A single sample gave rise to the 3 T cell receptor beta chains below, sequenced in a study of OX40 agonist ivuxolimab in advanced cancers. Repertoires were generated with immunoSEQ multiplex PCR, while TCRdb's copy carries only in-frame clones and drops some. Among around 38,000 clones listed, over 80% were seen once. The starting material was CD4+ or CD8+ T cells sorted from blood, obtained in a trial of the OX40 agonist ivuxolimab. The receptors here all came from an adult with an advanced solid tumor such as melanoma, head and neck, liver or kidney cancer.

This chain joins TRBV19 and TRBJ1-5; D uncertain. The CDR3 is 15 amino acids. Germline values: CDR1 LNHDA, CDR2 SQIVND (reference sequence). With 1 base removed from V and 0 bases from J, the gap between germline ends came to 7 bases. The CDR3 loop reads CASSIGPNSNQPQHF. CDR3 bases: TGTGCCAGTAGTATAGGCCCTAATAGCAATCAGCCCCAGCATTTT.

The V and J genes are TRBV11-2 and TRBJ2-7; D uncertain. Germline assignment: CDR1 SGHAT and CDR2 FQNNGV. The CDR3 sequence is 13 residues long. Between the trimmed V and J ends, which lost 1 base and 1 base, there was a span of 5 bases. CDR3 region: CASSLGVSYEQYV. The CDR3 region has the DNA TGTGCCAGCAGCTTAGGAGTGTCCTACGAGCAGTACGTC.

The chain is built from TRBV7-3 and TRBJ1-1, with D possibly matching TRBD1 (5 bases). This CDR3 is 15 amino acids long. Germline V lookup: CDR1 SGHTA, CDR2 FQGTGA. The ends were cut back, 0 bases at V and 2 bases at J, with 10 bases in the middle. CDR3 sequence reads: CASSLTGLANTEAFF. The CDR3 DNA reads TGTGCCAGCAGCTTAACGGGACTGGCAAACACTGAAGCTTTCTTT.